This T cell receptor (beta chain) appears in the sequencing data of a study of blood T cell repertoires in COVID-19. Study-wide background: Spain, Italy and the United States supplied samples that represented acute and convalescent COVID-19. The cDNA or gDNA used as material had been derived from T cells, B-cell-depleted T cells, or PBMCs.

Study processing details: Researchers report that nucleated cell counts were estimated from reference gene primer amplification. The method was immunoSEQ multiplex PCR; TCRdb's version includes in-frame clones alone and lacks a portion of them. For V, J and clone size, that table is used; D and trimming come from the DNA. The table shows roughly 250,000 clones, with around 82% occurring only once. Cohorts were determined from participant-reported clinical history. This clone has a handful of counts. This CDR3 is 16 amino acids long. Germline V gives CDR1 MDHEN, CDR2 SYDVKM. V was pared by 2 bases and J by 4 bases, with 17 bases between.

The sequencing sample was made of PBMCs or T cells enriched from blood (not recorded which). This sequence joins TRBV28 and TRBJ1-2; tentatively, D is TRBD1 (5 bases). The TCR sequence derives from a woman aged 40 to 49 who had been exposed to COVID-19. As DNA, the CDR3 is TGTGCCAGCAGTTTACCCCCGGGGGTTGGGGCCTATGGCTACACCTTC. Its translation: CASSLPPGVGAYGYTF.